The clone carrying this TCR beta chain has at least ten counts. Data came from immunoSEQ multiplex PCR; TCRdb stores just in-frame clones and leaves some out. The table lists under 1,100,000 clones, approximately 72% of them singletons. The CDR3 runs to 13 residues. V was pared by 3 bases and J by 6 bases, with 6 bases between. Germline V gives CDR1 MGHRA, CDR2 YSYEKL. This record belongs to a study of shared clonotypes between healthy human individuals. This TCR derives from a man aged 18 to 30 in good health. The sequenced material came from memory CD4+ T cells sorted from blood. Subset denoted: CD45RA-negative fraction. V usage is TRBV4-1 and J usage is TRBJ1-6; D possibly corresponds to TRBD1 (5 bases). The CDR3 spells CASSHGGNSPLHF. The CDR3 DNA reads TGCGCCAGCAGCCACGGGGGTAATTCACCCCTCCACTTT.